A single sample is the source of the 18 T cell receptor beta chains below, sequenced in a study of blood T cell repertoires in COVID-19. The assay was immunoSEQ multiplex PCR, and TCRdb's table has in-frame clones only and misses some. Here the sample spans more than 300,000 clones, approximately 89% being singletons. Specimen: peripheral blood. The origin of the receptors is a woman in her twenties or thirties with COVID-19, enrolled during active disease.

In this sample, this clone turned up once. The V and J genes are TRBV29-1 and TRBJ1-1; D is unresolved. Germline V lookup: CDR1 SQVTM, CDR2 ANQGSEA. The V end was cut by 4 bases, the J end by 7 bases, with 7 bases between. The CDR3 is 10 residues long. The CDR3 coding sequence is TGCAGCGTTGTAGCGAGTGAAGCTTTCTTT. Amino acid sequence: CSVVASEAFF.

The chain combines TRBV14 with TRBJ2-7; D is uncertain. V dropped 4 bases and J dropped 0 bases, with 7 bases sitting between them. This CDR3 is built from 13 residues. Germline-derived CDR1 and CDR2 are SGHDN and FVKESK. CDR3 DNA: TGTGCCAGCAGCCTCAGTGTCTCCTACGAGCAGTACTTC. Protein product: CASSLSVSYEQYF.

This clone turned up a few times. The rearrangement uses TRBV15 and TRBJ1-6; 7 bases align to TRBD1. V shed 0 bases and J 8 bases; nucleotides not matched to a gene: 7. The CDR3 has 16 residues. Germline CDR1 LNHNV, CDR2 YYDKDF (reference sequence). In nucleotides, the CDR3 is TGTGCCACCAGCAGAGATTTAGGGGACAGCGATTCACCCCTCCACTTT. It translates to CATSRDLGDSDSPLHF.

As to this clone: Additional DNA sequences in this sample encode the identical CDR3. The V call is TRBV5-6, the J call TRBJ1-6; 7 bases fit TRBD1. The CDR3 is 16 amino acids. The germline V gene encodes CDR1 SGHDT and CDR2 YYEEEE. Trimming cost V 4 bases and J 0 bases; bases outside gene matches: 4. The CDR3 DNA sequence: TGTGCCAGCAGCCTACAGGGGAGCTCCTATAATTCACCCCTCCACTTT. It yields the protein CASSLQGSSYNSPLHF. The whole variable domain, remainder taken from reference TRBV5-6 and TRBJ1-6, is DAGVTQSPTHLIKTRGQQVTLRCSPKSGHDTVSWYQQALGQGPQFIFQYYEEEERQRGNFPDRFSGHQFPNYSSELNVNALLLGDSALYLCASSLQGSSYNSPLHFGNGTRLTVT.

The J gene is TRBJ2-4, the V gene TRBV19, with 7 nucleotides matching TRBD2. Germline CDR1 reads LNHDA; CDR2 reads SQIVND (reference sequence). This CDR3 has 16 amino acids. After removal of 5 bases from V and 1 base from J, the junction contained 8 bases not matched to a gene. The CDR3 sequence is CASSPRPGGAKNIQYF. The CDR3 DNA reads TGTGCCAGTAGTCCCCGGCCCGGGGGGGCCAAAAACATTCAGTACTTC.

The chain couples TRBV6-5 to TRBJ1-5; D perhaps matches TRBD1 (6 bases). Trimming took off 6 bases at V and 3 bases at J, with 12 bases between the two ends. Germline V gene sequence: CDR1 MNHEY, CDR2 SVGAGI. The CDR3 is 14 amino acids. CDR3 sequence (DNA): TGTGCCAGCAGCCAGACAGGATACAATCAGCCCCAGCATTTT. Residues: CASSQTGYNQPQHF.

This clone was counted once. CDR3 nucleotides: TGTGCCAGCAGACCTACTAGAGGCCAAGAGACCCAGTACTTC. Translated: CASRPTRGQETQYF. The chain has TRBV7-2 and TRBJ2-5; maybe TRBD2 (5 bases). Germline CDR1 SGHTA, CDR2 FQGNSA. The CDR3 spans 14 residues. The germline V and J ends were trimmed by 6 bases and 1 base, with 12 bases remaining between them.

The rearrangement links TRBV4-1 to TRBJ2-7; 7 nucleotides match TRBD1. Losses at the gene ends were 0 bases for V and 5 bases for J; bases not matched to a gene: 7. The CDR3 extends over 15 amino acids. CDR1 and CDR2 (germline): MGHRA, YSYEKL. The CDR3 sequence is CASSQDSTGENEQYF. The CDR3 bases are TGCGCCAGCAGCCAAGATAGTACAGGGGAAAACGAGCAGTACTTC.

The CDR3 protein is CASSQGSSGGYTF. CDR3 nucleotides: TGTGCCAGCAGCCAAGGGTCAAGCGGAGGCTACACCTTC. The chain carries TRBV3-1 (or the pseudogene TRBV3-2) and TRBJ1-2; D gene uncertain. The CDR3 runs 13 residues. Trimming left V 1 base short and J 8 bases short, with 11 bases between. Germline-derived CDR1 and CDR2 are LGHDT and YNNKEL (reference sequence).

The chain uses TRBV18 and TRBJ2-2; D not resolved. The length of the CDR3 is 12 residues. V was trimmed by 6 bases and J by 7 bases, leaving 9 bases between them. Per the germline V gene, CDR1 is KGHSH and CDR2 is LQKENI. CDR3 sequence (DNA): TGTGCCAGCTCGTCGCCGGGCGGGGAGCTGTTTTTT. Translating it yields CASSSPGGELFF. The whole variable domain, filled in from reference TRBV18 and TRBJ2-2, reads NAGVMQNPRHLVRRRGQEARLRCSPMKGHSHVYWYRQLPEEGLKFMVYLQKENIIDESGMPKERFSAEFPKEGPSILRIQQVVRGDSAAYFCASSSPGGELFFGEGSRLTVL.

The chain carries TRBV3-1 (or the pseudogene TRBV3-2) and TRBJ1-2; weak D call: TRBD1 (6 bases). CDR3 size: 15 residues. V shed 0 bases and J shed 7 bases, with 15 bases lying between them. Per the germline V gene, CDR1 is LGHDT and CDR2 is YNNKEL (reference sequence). CDR3 DNA: TGTGCCAGCAGCCAAGAGAGCAGGGGCCCGGGTGGCTACACCTTC. This gives the protein CASSQESRGPGGYTF.

In its sample, this clone was seen once. The V call is TRBV7-2, the J call TRBJ2-2; 13 positions match TRBD2. This CDR3 is built from 17 residues. The junction had 11 bases not matched to a gene; V was cut back by 5 bases and J by 8 bases. Germline loops: CDR1 SGHTA, CDR2 FQGNSA. Here the CDR3 reads CASSPTTSGGKGGELFF. CDR3 sequence (DNA): TGTGCCAGCAGCCCCACGACTAGCGGGGGGAAGGGGGGGGAGCTGTTTTTT.

V usage is TRBV18 and J usage is TRBJ1-5, with no clear D. CDR1 and CDR2 (germline): KGHSH, LQKENI. CDR3 length equals 14 residues. Trimming stripped 4 bases from V and 7 bases from J, with 14 bases between. Here the CDR3 reads CASSQREGPQPQHF. CDR3 DNA: TGTGCCAGCTCACAAAGGGAGGGCCCCCAGCCCCAGCATTTT.

The chain recombines TRBV9 with TRBJ2-3; tentative D call: TRBD2 (5 bases). This CDR3 is 16 amino acids long. Trimming shortened V by 0 bases and J by 3 bases, and 14 bases separated the two germline ends. Germline loops: CDR1 SGDLS, CDR2 YYNGEE. DNA for the CDR3: TGTGCCAGCAGCGTAGCACTAGGTCGGGGAACAGATACGCAGTATTTT. Amino acids: CASSVALGRGTDTQYF.

The V gene is TRBV18, the J gene TRBJ2-1; 12 bases are a match to TRBD2. Unmatched junction bases numbered 3, after V lost 2 bases and J lost 7 bases. CDR1 KGHSH and CDR2 LQKENI come from the germline V gene. The CDR3 totals 15 residues. In nucleotides, the CDR3 is TGTGCCAGCTCACCATCTAGCGGGGGGGCTAATGAGCAGTTCTTC. This gives the protein CASSPSSGGANEQFF.

The rearrangement uses TRBV3-1 (or the pseudogene TRBV3-2) and TRBJ2-5; possibly TRBD1 for D (5 bases). The CDR3 runs to 14 residues. Per germline, CDR1 LGHDT and CDR2 YNNKEL (reference sequence). Trimming removed 1 base from V and 1 base from J, with 7 bases in between. The CDR3 coding sequence is TGTGCCAGCAGCCAAGTGACAGCCCAAGAGACCCAGTACTTC. It encodes CASSQVTAQETQYF.

The rearrangement joins TRBV6-7 to TRBJ2-1; 10 bases agree with TRBD2. TRBV6-7 is placed among ORFs of uncertain function. The V segment lost 2 bases and the J segment 8 bases; nucleotides outside the gene matches: 6. The CDR3 runs 15 residues. The CDR3 bases are TGTGCCAGCAGTTACGGGGCTAGCGGGGGCGATGAGCAGTTCTTC. Translated, it gives CASSYGASGGDEQFF.

This clone was seen just once. The chain has TRBV7-9 and TRBJ2-5, with D perhaps matching TRBD2 (7 bases). Trimming left V 4 bases short and J 4 bases short, with 22 bases between. The CDR3 runs 17 residues. Germline V gene lookup returns CDR1 SEHNR and CDR2 FQNEAQ (reference sequence). The CDR3 DNA is TGTGCCAGCAGCTCCAATAAGGGGGACGGGGAGGGAGAGACCCAGTACTTC. Translating it yields CASSSNKGDGEGETQYF.